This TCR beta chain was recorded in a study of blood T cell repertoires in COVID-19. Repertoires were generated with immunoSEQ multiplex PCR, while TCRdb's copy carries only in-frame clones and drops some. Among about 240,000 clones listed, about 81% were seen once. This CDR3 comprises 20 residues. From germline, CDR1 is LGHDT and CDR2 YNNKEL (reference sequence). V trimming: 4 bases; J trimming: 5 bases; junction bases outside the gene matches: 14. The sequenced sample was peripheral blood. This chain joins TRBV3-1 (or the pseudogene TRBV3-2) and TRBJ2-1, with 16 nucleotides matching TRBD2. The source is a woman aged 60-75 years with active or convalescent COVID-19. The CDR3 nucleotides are TGTGCCAGCAGCCCAACGGGACTAGCGGGGGGGCTTCGCGGCCACAATGAGCAGTTCTTC. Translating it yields CASSPTGLAGGLRGHNEQFF.